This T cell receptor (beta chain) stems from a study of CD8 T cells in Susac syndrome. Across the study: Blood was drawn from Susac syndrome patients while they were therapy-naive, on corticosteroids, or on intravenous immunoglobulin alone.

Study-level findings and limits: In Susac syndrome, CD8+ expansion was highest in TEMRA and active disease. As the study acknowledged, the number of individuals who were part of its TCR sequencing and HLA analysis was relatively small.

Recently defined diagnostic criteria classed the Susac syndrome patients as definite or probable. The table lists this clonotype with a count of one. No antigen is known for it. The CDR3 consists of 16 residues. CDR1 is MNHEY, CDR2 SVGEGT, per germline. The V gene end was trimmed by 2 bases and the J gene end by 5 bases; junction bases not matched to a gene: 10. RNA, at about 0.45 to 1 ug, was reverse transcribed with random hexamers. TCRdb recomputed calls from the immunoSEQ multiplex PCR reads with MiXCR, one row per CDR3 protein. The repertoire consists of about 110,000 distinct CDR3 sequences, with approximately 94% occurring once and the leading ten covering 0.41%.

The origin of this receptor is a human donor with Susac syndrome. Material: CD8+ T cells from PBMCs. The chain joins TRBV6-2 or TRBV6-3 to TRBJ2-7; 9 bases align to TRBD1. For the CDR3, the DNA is TGTGCCAGCAGTTACCCGGTTACAGGGGGCAGCGACGAGCAGTACTTC. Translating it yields CASSYPVTGGSDEQYF.